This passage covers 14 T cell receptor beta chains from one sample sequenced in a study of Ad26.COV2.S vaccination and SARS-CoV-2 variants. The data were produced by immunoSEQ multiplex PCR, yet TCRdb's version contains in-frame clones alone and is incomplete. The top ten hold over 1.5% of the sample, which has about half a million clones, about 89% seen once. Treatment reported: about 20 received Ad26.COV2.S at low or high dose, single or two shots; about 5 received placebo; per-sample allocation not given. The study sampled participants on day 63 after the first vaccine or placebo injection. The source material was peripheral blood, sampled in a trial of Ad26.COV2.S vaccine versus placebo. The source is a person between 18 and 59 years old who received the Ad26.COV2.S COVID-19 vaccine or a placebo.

CDR3 loop: CATSSPGTGNYEQYF. CDR3 bases: TGTGCCACCAGCAGTCCCGGGACAGGAAACTACGAGCAGTACTTC. This chain uses TRBV15 with TRBJ2-7; TRBD1 agrees at 8 bases. Germline CDR1 reads LNHNV; CDR2 reads YYDKDF (reference sequence). Losses at the gene ends were 3 bases for V and 3 bases for J; bases not matched to a gene: 7. The CDR3 consists of 15 residues.

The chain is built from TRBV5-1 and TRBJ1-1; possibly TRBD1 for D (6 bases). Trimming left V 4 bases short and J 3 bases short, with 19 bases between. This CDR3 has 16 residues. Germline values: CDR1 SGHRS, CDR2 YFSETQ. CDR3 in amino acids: CASSPKGGGLYTEAFF. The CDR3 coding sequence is TGCGCCAGCAGCCCCAAGGGGGGGGGTTTGTACACTGAAGCTTTCTTT.

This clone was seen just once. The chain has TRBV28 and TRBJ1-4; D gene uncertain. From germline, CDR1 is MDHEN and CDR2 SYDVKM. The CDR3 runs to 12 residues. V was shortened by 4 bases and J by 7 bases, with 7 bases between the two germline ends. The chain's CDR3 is CASSSPVEKLFF. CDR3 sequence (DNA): TGTGCCAGCAGTTCCCCCGTTGAAAAACTGTTTTTT.

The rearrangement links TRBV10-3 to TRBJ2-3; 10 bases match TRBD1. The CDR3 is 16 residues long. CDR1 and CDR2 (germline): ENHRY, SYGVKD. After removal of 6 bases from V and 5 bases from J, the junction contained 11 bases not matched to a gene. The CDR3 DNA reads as TGTGCCATCAGCAAGAAGGGACAGGGGATTTTAGATACGCAGTATTTT. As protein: CAISKKGQGILDTQYF.

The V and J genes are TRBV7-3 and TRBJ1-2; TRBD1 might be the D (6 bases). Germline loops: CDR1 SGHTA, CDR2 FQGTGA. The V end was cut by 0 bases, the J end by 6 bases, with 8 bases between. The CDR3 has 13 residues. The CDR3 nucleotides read TGTGCCAGCAGCTTAACCCGGACAGATGGCTACACCTTC. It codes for CASSLTRTDGYTF.

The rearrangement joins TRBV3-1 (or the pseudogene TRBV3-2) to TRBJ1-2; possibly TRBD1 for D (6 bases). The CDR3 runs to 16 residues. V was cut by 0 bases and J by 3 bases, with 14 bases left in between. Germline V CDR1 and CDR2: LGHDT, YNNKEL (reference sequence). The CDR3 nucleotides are TGTGCCAGCAGCCAAGATCCAACAGGGAGACACTATGGCTACACCTTC. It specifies CASSQDPTGRHYGYTF.

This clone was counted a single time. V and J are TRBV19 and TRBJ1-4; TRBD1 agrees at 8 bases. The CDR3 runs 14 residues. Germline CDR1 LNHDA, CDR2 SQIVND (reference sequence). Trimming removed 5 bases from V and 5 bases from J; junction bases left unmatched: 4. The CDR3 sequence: CASSLRGRNEKLFF. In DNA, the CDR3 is TGTGCCAGTAGTCTCAGGGGGCGGAATGAAAAACTGTTTTTT.

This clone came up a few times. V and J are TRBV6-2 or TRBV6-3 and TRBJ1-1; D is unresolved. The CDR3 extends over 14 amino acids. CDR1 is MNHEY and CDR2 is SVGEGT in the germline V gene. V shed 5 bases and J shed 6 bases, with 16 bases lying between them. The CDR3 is CASSRTQTVAEAFF. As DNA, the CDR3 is TGTGCCAGCAGTAGGACGCAAACAGTCGCTGAAGCTTTCTTT.

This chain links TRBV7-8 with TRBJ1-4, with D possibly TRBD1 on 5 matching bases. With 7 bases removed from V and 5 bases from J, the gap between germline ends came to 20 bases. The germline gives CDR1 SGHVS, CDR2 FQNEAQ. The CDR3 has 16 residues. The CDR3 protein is CASIPTYGTENEKLFF. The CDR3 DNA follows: TGTGCCAGCATCCCAACGTACGGGACCGAGAATGAAAAACTGTTTTTT. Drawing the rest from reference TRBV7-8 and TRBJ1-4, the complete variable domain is GAGVSQSPRYKVAKRGQDVALRCDPISGHVSLFWYQQALGQGPEFLTYFQNEAQLDKSGLPSDRFFAERPEGSVSTLKIQRTQQEDSAVYLCASIPTYGTENEKLFFGSGTQLSVL.

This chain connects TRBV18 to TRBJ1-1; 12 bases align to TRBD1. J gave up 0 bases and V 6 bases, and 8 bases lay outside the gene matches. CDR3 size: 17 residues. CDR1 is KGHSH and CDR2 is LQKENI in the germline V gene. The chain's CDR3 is CASSSRDRGRVNTEAFF. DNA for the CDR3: TGTGCCAGCTCTTCCCGGGACAGGGGGCGGGTGAACACTGAAGCTTTCTTT.

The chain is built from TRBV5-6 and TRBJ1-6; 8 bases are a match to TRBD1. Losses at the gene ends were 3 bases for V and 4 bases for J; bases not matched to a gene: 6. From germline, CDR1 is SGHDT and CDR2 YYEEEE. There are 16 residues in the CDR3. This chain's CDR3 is CASSSDREFYNSPLHF. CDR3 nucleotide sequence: TGTGCCAGCAGCTCGGACAGGGAATTTTATAATTCACCCCTCCACTTT.

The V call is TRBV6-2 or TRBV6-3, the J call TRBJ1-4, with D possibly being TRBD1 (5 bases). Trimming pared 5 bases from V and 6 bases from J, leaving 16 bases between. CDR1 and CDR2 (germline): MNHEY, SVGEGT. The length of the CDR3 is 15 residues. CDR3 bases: TGTGCCAGCAGTGACTACGGGGCGAATTATGAAAAACTGTTTTTT. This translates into CASSDYGANYEKLFF.

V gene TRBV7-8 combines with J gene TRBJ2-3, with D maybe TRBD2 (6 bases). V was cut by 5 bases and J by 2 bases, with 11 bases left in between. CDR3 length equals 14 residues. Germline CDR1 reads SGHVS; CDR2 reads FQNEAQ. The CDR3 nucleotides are TGTGCCAGCAGCGTCGGACTAAACACAGATACGCAGTATTTT. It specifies CASSVGLNTDTQYF.

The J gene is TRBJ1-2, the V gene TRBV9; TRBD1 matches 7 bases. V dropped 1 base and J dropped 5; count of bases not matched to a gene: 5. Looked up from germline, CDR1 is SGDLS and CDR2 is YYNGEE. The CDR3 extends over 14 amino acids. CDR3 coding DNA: TGTGCCAGCAGCGTAACAGCAGGGGGGTATGGCTACACCTTC. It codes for CASSVTAGGYGYTF.